The 14 T cell receptor beta chains presented below share a single source sample, sequenced in a study of blood T cell repertoires in COVID-19. Produced via immunoSEQ multiplex PCR; TCRdb's table is partial and in-frame only. The sample yields roughly 250,000 clones, around 85% seen once. Sequenced material: PBMCs or T cells enriched from blood (not recorded which). These receptors all come from a woman aged 35 to 49 with acute COVID-19.

This chain uses TRBV6-4 with TRBJ1-1; no reliable D call. V dropped 3 bases and J dropped 3 bases, with 11 bases sitting between them. Germline V gives CDR1 MRHNA, CDR2 SNTAGT. The CDR3 is 14 amino acids. The CDR3 sequence is CASSDLEVDTEAFF. As DNA, the CDR3 is TGTGCCAGCAGTGATTTGGAGGTAGACACTGAAGCTTTCTTT.

The CDR3 reads CAWSIFEGDTEAFF. CDR3 in DNA: TGTGCCTGGAGTATCTTTGAGGGGGACACTGAAGCTTTCTTT. This chain connects TRBV30 to TRBJ1-1, with TRBD1 as a possible D gene (6 bases). V was clipped by 2 bases and J by 3 bases, with 13 bases between them. CDR1 is GTSNPN and CDR2 is SVGIG in the germline V gene (reference sequence). This CDR3 spans 14 amino acids.

The chain has TRBV6-5 and TRBJ2-7; 7 nucleotides line up with TRBD2. Germline CDR1 MNHEY, CDR2 SVGAGI. Germline trimming cut 2 bases from V and 3 bases from J; bases unmatched to any gene: 7. This CDR3 is built from 15 residues. Here the CDR3 reads CASSYKRTGGYEQYF. The CDR3 nucleotides are TGTGCCAGCAGTTACAAACGGACGGGGGGCTACGAGCAGTACTTC.

The chain joins TRBV7-3 to TRBJ2-7; TRBD1 aligns across 11 bases. CDR3 length: 17 residues. Unmatched junction bases numbered 14, after V lost 6 bases and J lost 4 bases. Germline V gene lookup returns CDR1 SGHTA and CDR2 FQGTGA. For the CDR3, the DNA is TGTGCCAGCAGAACCGGGACAGGGGGGTTCAGGAGGTACGAGCAGTACTTC. Its protein product is CASRTGTGGFRRYEQYF.

The V and J genes are TRBV3-1 (or the pseudogene TRBV3-2) and TRBJ2-7; tentatively, D is TRBD2 (6 bases). Trimming removed 6 bases at V and 0 bases at J, with 12 bases between. The CDR3 sequence is 14 residues long. Germline V gene data show CDR1 as LGHDT and CDR2 as YNNKEL (reference sequence). The chain's CDR3 is CASRLAPTSYEQYF. In DNA form, the CDR3 reads TGTGCCAGCAGGCTAGCGCCTACCTCCTACGAGCAGTACTTC.

The V gene is TRBV11-3, the J gene TRBJ2-1; 10 positions agree with TRBD2. The J segment lost 5 bases and the V segment lost 1 base, leaving 2 bases of the junction unmatched. The length of the CDR3 is 15 residues. Germline values: CDR1 SGHNT, CDR2 YENEEA. The CDR3 is CASSLVGLANNEQFF. In DNA, the CDR3 is TGTGCCAGCAGCTTAGTGGGACTAGCGAACAATGAGCAGTTCTTC.

This clone was observed once. The rearrangement uses TRBV5-6 and TRBJ1-1; D not resolved. This CDR3 spans 11 amino acids. Trimming left V 0 bases short and J 6 bases short, with 3 bases between. The germline CDR1 and CDR2 sequences are SGHDT and YYEEEE. Here the CDR3 DNA reads TGTGCCAGCAGCTTGGGGCCTGAAGCTTTCTTT. It specifies CASSLGPEAFF. Full variable domain (rest looked up from reference TRBV5-6 and TRBJ1-1): DAGVTQSPTHLIKTRGQQVTLRCSPKSGHDTVSWYQQALGQGPQFIFQYYEEEERQRGNFPDRFSGHQFPNYSSELNVNALLLGDSALYLCASSLGPEAFFGQGTRLTVV.

This chain uses TRBV30 with TRBJ2-3; 11 positions match TRBD2. V lost 0 bases to trimming and J lost 6 bases; unmatched junction nucleotides: 5. The CDR3 is made up of 15 amino acids. Germline loops: CDR1 GTSNPN, CDR2 SVGIG (reference sequence). CDR3 DNA: TGTGCCTGGAGTGTAACTAGCGGGAGCTTCGATACGCAGTATTTT. Translation gives CAWSVTSGSFDTQYF.

V usage is TRBV11-3 and J usage is TRBJ2-2; D may be TRBD2 (5 bases). CDR1 and CDR2 (germline): SGHNT, YENEEA. CDR3 size: 17 residues. V was clipped by 5 bases and J by 1 base, with 17 bases between them. In DNA form, the CDR3 reads TGTGCCAGCAGCCCCCGTAATGCGGAGGTGAACACCGGGGAGCTGTTTTTT. This translates into CASSPRNAEVNTGELFF.

This chain uses TRBV4-1 with TRBJ2-7; 7 bases are shared with TRBD2. Germline V gene data show CDR1 as MGHRA and CDR2 as YSYEKL. The length of the CDR3 is 18 residues. The V gene end was trimmed by 0 bases and the J gene end by 6 bases; junction bases not matched to a gene: 17. CDR3 nucleotides: TGCGCCAGCAGCCAAGAGTCCCTGGCTAGCGGACCGGGTGGCGAGCAGTACTTC. This encodes CASSQESLASGPGGEQYF.

With respect to this clone: This CDR3 is also generated by other DNA sequences in the sample. V gene TRBV6-1 combines with J gene TRBJ1-2; D is undetermined. Germline V gene lookup returns CDR1 MNHNS and CDR2 SASEGT. The CDR3 contains 13 residues. V was pared by 3 bases and J by 4 bases, with 9 bases between. CDR3 in amino acids: CASSEAGRYGYTF. CDR3 nucleotides: TGTGCCAGCAGTGAGGCAGGCCGCTATGGCTACACCTTC.

The chain is built from TRBV7-9 and TRBJ2-1; 11 positions match TRBD2. Looked up from germline, CDR1 is SEHNR and CDR2 is FQNEAQ (reference sequence). The CDR3 is made up of 15 amino acids. The J segment lost 9 bases and the V segment lost 2 bases, leaving 6 bases of the junction unmatched. The CDR3 sequence: CASSLLAGGDAEQFF. CDR3 DNA: TGTGCCAGCAGCTTATTAGCGGGAGGGGATGCTGAGCAGTTCTTC.

The rearrangement joins TRBV5-1 to TRBJ1-1; 8 bases line up with TRBD1. V shed 3 bases and J 4 bases; nucleotides not matched to a gene: 5. Germline V gene data show CDR1 as SGHRS and CDR2 as YFSETQ. The CDR3 loop spans 14 amino acids. CDR3 bases: TGCGCCAGCAGCTATACAGGGGGAGGCACTGAAGCTTTCTTT. It codes for CASSYTGGGTEAFF.

V gene TRBV2 combines with J gene TRBJ1-2, with TRBD1 matching over 7 bases. J was trimmed by 1 base and V by 6 bases; bases with no gene match: 5. This CDR3 contains 14 residues. CDR1 is SNHLY, CDR2 FYNNEI, per germline. The CDR3 DNA sequence: TGTGCCAGCAGGAGGGACAGAGATAACTATGGCTACACCTTC. Its protein is CASRRDRDNYGYTF.